These 14 T cell receptor beta chains were sequenced from one sample in a study of blood T cells in healthy people across ages. Using a J-beta primer mix together with a sample-barcoded 5' primer, a second PCR was run for roughly 7 to 12 cycles. TCRdb processed the 5' RACE reads anew with MiXCR; each CDR3 protein has one entry. This sample has about 930,000 distinct CDR3 sequences; 25% to 35% occur once, and the top ten carry roughly a tenth. The data also belong to a second study, concerning T cells of mothers and their children.

Specimen: blood. Receptors were obtained from a woman between 40 and 55 years old in good health.

This clonotype was seen a handful of times. The rearrangement joins TRBV4-3 to TRBJ1-2, with unresolved D. CDR1 LGHNA and CDR2 YSLEER come from the germline V gene. The CDR3 sequence is 13 residues long. The V end lost 4 bases, the J end lost 4 bases, and 10 bases lay between the germline ends. The CDR3 reads CASSPVMSYGYTF. The CDR3 bases are TGCGCCAGCAGCCCGGTTATGTCCTATGGCTACACCTTC.

This sequence joins TRBV12-3 or TRBV12-4 and TRBJ1-1; possible D gene TRBD1, 6 bases. V gave up 3 bases and J gave up 4 bases, with 12 bases separating them. There are 14 residues in the CDR3. CDR3 loop: CASSLRGTSTEAFF. CDR3 sequence (DNA): TGTGCCAGCAGTTTGCGTGGGACAAGCACTGAAGCTTTCTTT.

This clonotype was detected ten times or more. The chain recombines TRBV7-2 with TRBJ2-5; no clear D gene. V gave up 1 base and J gave up 5 bases, with 14 bases separating them. The CDR3 contains 15 residues. Germline V CDR1 and CDR2: SGHTA, FQGNSA. The CDR3 bases are TGTGCCAGCAGCTTAGTGGATTTTCCGCAGGAGACCCAGTACTTC. Translation: CASSLVDFPQETQYF.

This chain connects TRBV30 to TRBJ2-3; TRBD1 is a possible D gene (6 bases). Germline V lookup: CDR1 GTSNPN, CDR2 SVGIG (reference sequence). V dropped 4 bases and J dropped 5 bases, with 7 bases sitting between them. The CDR3 contains 11 residues. CDR3 protein: CAWNRVDTQYF. The CDR3 DNA reads as TGTGCCTGGAACAGGGTAGATACGCAGTATTTT.

A remark on this clonotype: One end of the junction fails to match germline, which may point to a read error. V is TRBV14 and J is TRBJ2-3; 8 bases match TRBD2. This CDR3 has 17 residues. Germline loops: CDR1 SGHDN, CDR2 FVKESK. CDR3 region: CASSQARTSGSKDTQYF. DNA of the CDR3: TGTGCCAGCAGCCAAGCCAGAACTAGCGGAAGCAAAGATACGCAGTATTTT.

The chain has TRBV29-1 and TRBJ1-2; possibly TRBD1 for D (6 bases). The CDR3 totals 12 residues. Trimming removed 3 bases at V and 9 bases at J, with 14 bases between. Germline V CDR1 and CDR2: SQVTM, ANQGSEA. The DNA of the CDR3 is TGCAGCGTTGATCCGGACAGTAGGAGCTACACCTTC. Amino acid sequence: CSVDPDSRSYTF.

The table lists this clonotype with a few counts. This clone may be a read error of a much larger clone one base away. The chain carries TRBV9 and TRBJ2-5; 8 bases are shared with TRBD1. The CDR3 sequence is 14 residues long. V shed 6 bases, J shed 4 bases, and the junction held 8 bases outside the gene matches. The germline gives CDR1 SGDLS, CDR2 YYNGEE. The CDR3 loop reads CASNQGAIRETQYF. The CDR3, as DNA: TGTGCCAGCAACCAGGGGGCGATTCGAGAGACCCAGTACTTC. The entire variable domain, with the rest obtained from reference TRBV9 and TRBJ2-5, is as follows: DSGVTQTPKHLITATGQRVTLRCSPRSGDLSVYWYQQSLDQGLQFLIQYYNGEERAKGNILERFSAQQFPDLHSELNLSSLELGDSALYFCASNQGAIRETQYFGPGTRLLVL.

In its sample, this clonotype was seen once. The J gene is TRBJ1-1, the V gene TRBV27; TRBD1 might be the D (5 bases). Germline V CDR1 and CDR2: MNHEY, SMNVEV (reference sequence). Trimming removed 3 bases from V and 1 base from J, with 12 bases in between. This CDR3 region has 15 residues. CDR3 amino acids: CASSFYGTGNTEAFF. The CDR3 DNA is TGTGCCAGCAGTTTCTACGGGACTGGGAACACTGAAGCTTTCTTT.

This clonotype was counted between two and nine times. This sequence joins TRBV7-2 and TRBJ1-5, with a possible D match to TRBD1 (5 bases). Germline CDR1 SGHTA, CDR2 FQGNSA. This CDR3 has 15 residues. Trimming pared 2 bases from V and 3 bases from J, leaving 11 bases between. In nucleotides, the CDR3 is TGTGCCAGCAGCTTAATGGGGGTAGACAATCAGCCCCAGCATTTT. As protein: CASSLMGVDNQPQHF.

At least ten counts were recorded for this clonotype. V and J are TRBV7-9 and TRBJ2-1, with 14 nucleotides matching TRBD2. CDR1 and CDR2 (germline): SEHNR, FQNEAQ (reference sequence). V was pared by 3 bases and J by 4 bases, with 5 bases of the junction left unmatched. The CDR3 sequence is 17 residues long. The CDR3 region has the DNA TGTGCCAGCAGCTTCGGGACTAGCGGGGGCCCTTACAATGAGCAGTTCTTC. Protein product: CASSFGTSGGPYNEQFF.

Details on this clonotype: This clone may be a read error of a much larger clone one base away. This CDR3 is missing its conserved last phenylalanine or tryptophan, likely due to a read error. The chain links TRBV28 to TRBJ2-7; TRBD1 matches at 7 bases. Losses at the gene ends were 1 base for V and 5 bases for J; bases not matched to a gene: 8. The length of the CDR3 is 15 residues. From germline, CDR1 is MDHEN and CDR2 SYDVKM. The CDR3 bases are TGTGCCAGCAGTTTATCGTCAGGGGGTGCCCACGAGCAGTACTCC. Translating it yields CASSLSSGGAHEQYS.

This clonotype was detected only a few times. The genes are TRBV6-5 and TRBJ1-5; tentatively, D is TRBD1 (6 bases). Trimming took off 6 bases at V and 7 bases at J, with 19 bases between the two ends. Germline V gene lookup returns CDR1 MNHEY and CDR2 SVGAGI. The CDR3 length is 15 residues. The CDR3 sequence: CASRRNRAGDQPQHF. The DNA for the CDR3 is TGTGCCAGCAGGAGAAATAGGGCAGGGGACCAGCCCCAGCATTTT.

This clonotype was recorded a few times. This chain links TRBV11-2 with TRBJ1-5; no clear D. This CDR3 has 15 amino acids. The V end lost 0 bases, the J end lost 6 bases, and 12 bases lay between the germline ends. Germline assignment: CDR1 SGHAT and CDR2 FQNNGV. CDR3 residues: CASSLDRGFGQPQHF. The DNA for the CDR3 is TGTGCCAGCAGCTTAGATCGGGGATTCGGTCAGCCCCAGCATTTT.

Regarding this clonotype: Its ends do not fully match the called genes, so a read error is possible. The chain is built from TRBV5-1 and TRBJ2-7; possible D gene TRBD1, 5 bases. Germline loops: CDR1 SGHRS, CDR2 YFSETQ. There are 15 residues in the CDR3. In DNA form, the CDR3 reads TGCGCCAGTAGCTTGGAAGAGGCAGGGACCTACGAGCAGTACTTC. Protein product: CASSLEEAGTYEQYF.